The sequence of this T cell receptor beta chain was determined in a study of T-cell reconstitution after alpha-beta-depleted transplantation in children. Study findings and constraints: A year had passed since transplant, and T-cell counts and diversity by then came mostly from newly produced T cells. Some patients owed their high day-60 TCRbeta diversity to surviving recipient T cells and thymic progenitors.

Using unique molecular identifiers, the investigators prepared the TCRbeta library. In TCRdb, the PCR reads were re-called with MiXCR into one record per CDR3 protein. This sample has a few hundred thousand distinct CDR3 sequences; roughly 11% occur once, and the top ten carry 23%. This clonotype was counted many times. Its cognate antigen is unknown. Specimen: peripheral blood, collected 180 days after TCRalphabeta/CD19-depleted stem cell transplant. This clonotype was sampled from a male patient between 2 and 10 years old who had a stem cell transplant for chronic granulomatous disease, so the T cells may come from the graft donor.

CDR3 in amino acids: CASSSSGPAGGPTDTQYF. The CDR3 bases are TGCGCCAGCAGCTCGTCAGGGCCGGCGGGAGGGCCCACAGATACGCAGTATTTT. The chain combines TRBV4-3 with TRBJ2-3; 9 bases are shared with TRBD2. Trimming at V came to 5 bases and at J to 2 bases, leaving 14 bases not matched to a gene. Germline CDR1 reads LGHNA; CDR2 reads YSLEER. The CDR3 is made up of 18 amino acids.